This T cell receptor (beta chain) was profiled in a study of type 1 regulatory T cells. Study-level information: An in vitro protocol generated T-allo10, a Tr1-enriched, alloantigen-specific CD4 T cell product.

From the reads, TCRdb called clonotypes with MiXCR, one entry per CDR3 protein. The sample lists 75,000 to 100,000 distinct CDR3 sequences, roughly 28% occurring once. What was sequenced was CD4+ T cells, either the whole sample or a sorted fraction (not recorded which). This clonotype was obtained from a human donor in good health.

This chain's CDR3 is CASSFPGQGSYEQYF. Written as DNA, the CDR3 is TGTGCCAGCAGCTTCCCGGGACAGGGGAGCTACGAGCAGTACTTC. The rearrangement uses TRBV5-5 and TRBJ2-7; TRBD1 matches at 10 bases. CDR1 is SGHKS, CDR2 YYEKEE, per germline (reference sequence). This CDR3 has 15 amino acids. Trimming cost V 2 bases and J 3 bases; bases outside gene matches: 5.